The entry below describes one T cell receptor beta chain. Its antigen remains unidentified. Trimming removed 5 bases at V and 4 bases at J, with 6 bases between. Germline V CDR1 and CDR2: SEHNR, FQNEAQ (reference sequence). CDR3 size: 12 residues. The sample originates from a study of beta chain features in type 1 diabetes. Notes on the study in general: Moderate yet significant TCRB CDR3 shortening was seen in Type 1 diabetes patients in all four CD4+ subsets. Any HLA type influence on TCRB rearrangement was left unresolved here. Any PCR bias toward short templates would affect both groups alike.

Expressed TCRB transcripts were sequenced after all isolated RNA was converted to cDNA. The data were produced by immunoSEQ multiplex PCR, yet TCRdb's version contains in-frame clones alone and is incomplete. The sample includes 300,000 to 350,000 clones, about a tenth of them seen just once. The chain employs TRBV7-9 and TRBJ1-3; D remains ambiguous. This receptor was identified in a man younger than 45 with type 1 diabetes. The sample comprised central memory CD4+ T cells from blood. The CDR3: CASSQQGNTIYF. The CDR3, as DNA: TGTGCCAGCAGCCAGCAAGGAAACACCATATATTTT.